This T cell receptor beta chain was obtained from a study of control samples from healthy donors and cancer patients. CDR1 MNHNS and CDR2 SASEGT come from the germline V gene. The CDR3 has 17 amino acids. V was trimmed by 0 bases and J by 4 bases, leaving 15 bases between them. The repertoire was sequenced with immunoSEQ multiplex PCR; TCRdb's copy has only in-frame clones and lacks some. The repertoire has some 74,000 clones, 94% of them found once; the top ten carry under 3.5%. The sequence was collected from a woman aged 25 to 39 in good health. The chain is built from TRBV6-1 and TRBJ2-2; D perhaps matches TRBD2 (6 bases). Sequenced material: blood. CDR3 residues: CASSEALGSGTTGELFF. The CDR3 nucleotides read TGTGCCAGCAGTGAAGCGCTAGGTAGCGGAACCACCGGGGAGCTGTTTTTT.